The rows below give T cell receptor beta chains drawn from one sample of a study of radiotherapy plus CTLA-4 blockade in lung cancer. Produced via immunoSEQ multiplex PCR; TCRdb's table is partial and in-frame only. The repertoire includes roughly 130,000 clones, approximately 90% of them detected once, and about 7% sits in the top ten. The sequences come from peripheral blood, collected from a patient treated with radiotherapy plus ipilimumab. Receptors were obtained from a human donor with non-small cell lung cancer that progressed on radiotherapy plus ipilimumab. CDR3s include the opening cysteine and the closing phenylalanine or tryptophan. A D gene is named only where the DNA matches it firmly. For some rows the clone size is stated as once, few or many, or as a class when expanded; others skip it.

clone_size: -; j_call: TRBJ2-3; v_call: TRBV5-4; d_call: -; cdr3_aa: CASSVTRQWGDTQYF; cdr3_nt: TGTGCCAGCAGCGTAACTAGACAATGGGGGGATACGCAGTATTTT
clone_size: -; j_call: TRBJ2-7; v_call: TRBV6-1; d_call: -; cdr3_aa: CASSDFPSGSPREQYF; cdr3_nt: TGTGCCAGCAGTGACTTTCCAAGCGGGTCCCCTCGCGAGCAGTACTTC
clone_size: -; j_call: TRBJ2-6; v_call: TRBV13; d_call: -; cdr3_aa: CASSAGTKISGANVLTF; cdr3_nt: TGTGCCAGCAGCGCCGGGACGAAAATCTCTGGGGCCAACGTCCTGACTTTC
clone_size: -; j_call: TRBJ2-2; v_call: TRBV5-1; d_call: TRBD2; cdr3_aa: CASSYNSGSRNTGELFF; cdr3_nt: TGCGCCAGCAGCTACAACAGCGGGAGTCGGAACACCGGGGAGCTGTTTTTT
clone_size: once; j_call: TRBJ2-1; v_call: TRBV27; d_call: -; cdr3_aa: CATEKGGPNNEQFF; cdr3_nt: TGTGCCACCGAAAAGGGAGGTCCCAACAATGAGCAGTTCTTC
clone_size: -; j_call: TRBJ2-7; v_call: TRBV2; d_call: TRBD2; cdr3_aa: CASQLAGGPFGEQYF; cdr3_nt: TGTGCCAGCCAACTAGCGGGAGGGCCTTTTGGCGAGCAGTACTTC
clone_size: few; j_call: TRBJ1-5; v_call: TRBV5-8; d_call: -; cdr3_aa: CASRFRLGDQPQHF; cdr3_nt: TGTGCCAGCAGGTTCAGACTGGGGGATCAGCCCCAGCATTTT
clone_size: -; j_call: TRBJ2-1; v_call: TRBV30; d_call: -; cdr3_aa: CAWSAQGISYSEQFF; cdr3_nt: TGTGCCTGGAGTGCGCAGGGGATCTCCTACAGTGAGCAGTTCTTC
clone_size: -; j_call: TRBJ2-2; v_call: TRBV7-9; d_call: -; cdr3_aa: CASSRRQDTGELFF; cdr3_nt: TGTGCCAGCAGTCGAAGACAGGACACCGGGGAGCTGTTTTTT
clone_size: -; j_call: TRBJ2-7; v_call: TRBV6-5; d_call: -; cdr3_aa: CASSYQVQTGFEQYF; cdr3_nt: TGTGCCAGCAGTTACCAGGTACAGACAGGATTCGAGCAGTACTTC
clone_size: -; j_call: TRBJ2-1; v_call: TRBV18; d_call: TRBD1; cdr3_aa: CASSSGQGIYNEQFF; cdr3_nt: TGTGCCAGCTCATCGGGACAGGGGATCTACAATGAGCAGTTCTTC
clone_size: -; j_call: TRBJ2-2; v_call: TRBV6-1; d_call: TRBD2; cdr3_aa: CASSGGLAGGVTGELFF; cdr3_nt: TGTGCCAGCAGTGGCGGACTAGCGGGAGGGGTCACCGGGGAGCTGTTTTTT